This T cell receptor (beta chain) was obtained from a study of blood T cell repertoires in COVID-19. This CDR3 has 14 residues. Deletions cut 6 bases from V and 1 base from J, with 12 bases between. In germline, CDR1 is MDHEN, CDR2 SYDVKM. Original processing methods: Amplification of reference gene primers was used by the study to estimate nucleated cell counts. The method was immunoSEQ multiplex PCR; TCRdb's version includes in-frame clones alone and lacks a portion of them. That table gives V, J and clone size, and the DNA gave D and trimming. The table shows about 280,000 clones, with 65% to 90% occurring only once.

Input material: peripheral blood. The receptor was derived from a man aged 50-60 years with active or convalescent COVID-19. This chain connects TRBV28 to TRBJ1-1; D not resolved. DNA of the CDR3: TGTGCCAGCAGCCGCGAGCGGGGGAACACTGAAGCTTTCTTT. This sequence encodes CASSRERGNTEAFF.